A single sample gave rise to the 6 T cell receptor beta chains below, sequenced in a study of T-cell memory formation after mild COVID-19. TCRdb redid the calling of the 5' RACE reads with MiXCR, one entry per CDR3 protein. Found here are 250,000 to 350,000 distinct CDR3 sequences, approximately 15% of them singletons; the top ten hold 22%. The specimen was PBMCs or a T cell subset sorted from them (not recorded which). The receptors were gathered from a man aged 18 to 30 who had mild COVID-19 (a few samples of this study predate the infection). Cell type and time point are not known.

This clonotype occurred a few times. This sequence joins TRBV11-2 and TRBJ1-4, with D maybe TRBD1 (5 bases). The germline V gene encodes CDR1 SGHAT and CDR2 FQNNGV. V was cut by 3 bases and J by 9 bases, with 17 bases left in between. The CDR3 totals 15 residues. The CDR3 DNA reads TGTGCCAGCAGCTTCCTTAACAGGAAAGGGAAAAAACTGTTTTTT. Translating it yields CASSFLNRKGKKLFF.

A few counts support this clonotype. The CDR3 region is CASSLILAGTDTQYF. In nucleotides, the CDR3 is TGTGCCAGCAGCTTAATCCTAGCGGGCACAGATACGCAGTATTTT. The chain uses TRBV7-3 and TRBJ2-3; 7 bases line up with TRBD2. CDR3 length: 15 residues. The junction had 2 bases not matched to a gene; V was cut back by 1 base and J by 1 base. From germline, CDR1 is SGHTA and CDR2 FQGTGA.

The gene calls are TRBV7-9 and TRBJ1-2; 7 nucleotides agree with TRBD1. V lost 3 bases, J lost 6 bases, and 7 bases stayed unmatched. Germline CDR1 is SEHNR and CDR2 is FQNEAQ (reference sequence). This CDR3 is built from 14 residues. The CDR3 loop reads CASSFGGQPHGYTF. Here the CDR3 DNA reads TGTGCCAGCAGCTTTGGGGGACAGCCCCATGGCTACACCTTC.

This clonotype was counted between two and nine times. The chain carries TRBV2 and TRBJ1-4, with D hard to call. This CDR3 has 15 amino acids. The germline CDR1 and CDR2 sequences are SNHLY and FYNNEI. Between the trimmed V and J ends, which lost 5 bases and 2 bases, there was a span of 12 bases. This chain's CDR3 is CASSPTRATNEKLFF. The CDR3 bases are TGTGCCAGCAGTCCTACTAGGGCGACTAATGAAAAACTGTTTTTT.

This clonotype appeared a few times. The genes are TRBV27 and TRBJ1-6; 7 bases align to TRBD1. With V trimmed by 5 bases and J by 3 bases, 7 bases remained unmatched. Germline V gene sequence: CDR1 MNHEY, CDR2 SMNVEV (reference sequence). The CDR3 runs 16 residues. CDR3 in DNA: TGTGCCAGCAGTGCAACCGGGACAGTCTATAATTCACCCCTCCACTTT. Its translation: CASSATGTVYNSPLHF.

The sample holds a few counts of this clonotype. This chain connects TRBV5-1 to TRBJ2-7; 9 positions match TRBD1. Germline loops: CDR1 SGHRS, CDR2 YFSETQ. The V and J ends lost 4 bases and 0 bases, in that order; junction bases with no gene match: 5. CDR3 length equals 15 residues. Here the CDR3 reads CASSPGTGISYEQYF. The CDR3 region has the DNA TGCGCCAGCAGCCCTGGGACAGGGATCTCCTACGAGCAGTACTTC.